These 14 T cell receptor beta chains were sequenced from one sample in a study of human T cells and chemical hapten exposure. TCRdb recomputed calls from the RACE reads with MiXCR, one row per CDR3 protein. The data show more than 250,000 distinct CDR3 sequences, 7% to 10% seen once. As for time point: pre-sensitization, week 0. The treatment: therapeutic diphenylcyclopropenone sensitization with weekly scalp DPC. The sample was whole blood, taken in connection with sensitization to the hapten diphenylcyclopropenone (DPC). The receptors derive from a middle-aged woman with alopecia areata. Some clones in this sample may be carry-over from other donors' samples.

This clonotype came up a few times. In DNA, the CDR3 is TGTGCCAGCAGCTTGGATGGAGTCGAGCAGTACTTC. Amino acid sequence: CASSLDGVEQYF. The genes are TRBV11-3 and TRBJ2-7; no reliable D call. The CDR3 is 12 residues long. The germline V gene encodes CDR1 SGHNT and CDR2 YENEEA. Trimming pared 3 bases from V and 6 bases from J, leaving 9 bases between.

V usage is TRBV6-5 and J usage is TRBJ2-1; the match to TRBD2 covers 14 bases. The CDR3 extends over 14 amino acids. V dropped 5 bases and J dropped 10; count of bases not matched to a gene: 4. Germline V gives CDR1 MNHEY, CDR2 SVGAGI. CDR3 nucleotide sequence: TGTGCCAGCAGTAAGGGACTAGCGGGAGCCGAGCAGTTCTTC. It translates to CASSKGLAGAEQFF.

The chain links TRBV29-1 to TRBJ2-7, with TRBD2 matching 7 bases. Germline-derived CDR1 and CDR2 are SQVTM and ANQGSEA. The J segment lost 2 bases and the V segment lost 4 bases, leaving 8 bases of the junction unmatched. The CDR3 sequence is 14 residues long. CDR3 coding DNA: TGCAGCGTTGTACGGGGGGTCATTCCCTACGAGCAGTACTTC. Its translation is CSVVRGVIPYEQYF.

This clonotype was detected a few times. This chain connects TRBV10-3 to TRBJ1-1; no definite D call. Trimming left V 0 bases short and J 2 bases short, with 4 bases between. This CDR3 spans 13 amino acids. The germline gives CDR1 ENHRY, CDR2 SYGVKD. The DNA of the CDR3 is TGTGCCATCAGTGAGTCGACCAACACTGAAGCTTTCTTT. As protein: CAISESTNTEAFF.

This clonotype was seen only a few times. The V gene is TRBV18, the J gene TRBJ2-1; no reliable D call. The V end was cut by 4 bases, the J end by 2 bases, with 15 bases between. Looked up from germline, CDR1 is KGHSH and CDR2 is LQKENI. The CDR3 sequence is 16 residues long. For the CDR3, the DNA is TGTGCCAGCTCACGTTACGACTCCGCGGCCTACAATGAGCAGTTCTTC. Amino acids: CASSRYDSAAYNEQFF.

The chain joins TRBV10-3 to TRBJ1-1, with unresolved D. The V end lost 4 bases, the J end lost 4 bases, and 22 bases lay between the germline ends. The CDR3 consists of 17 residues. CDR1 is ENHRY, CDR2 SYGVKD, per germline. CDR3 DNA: TGTGCCATCAGTGCGGCAAGCGCGGCAGTCAGGCGCACTGAAGCTTTCTTT. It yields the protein CAISAASAAVRRTEAFF.

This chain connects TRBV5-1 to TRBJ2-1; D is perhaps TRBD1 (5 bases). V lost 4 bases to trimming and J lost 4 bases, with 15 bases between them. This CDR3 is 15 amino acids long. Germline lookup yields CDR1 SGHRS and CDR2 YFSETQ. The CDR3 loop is CASSRRVAGYNEQFF. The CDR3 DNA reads TGCGCCAGCAGCCGCAGGGTAGCCGGATACAATGAGCAGTTCTTC.

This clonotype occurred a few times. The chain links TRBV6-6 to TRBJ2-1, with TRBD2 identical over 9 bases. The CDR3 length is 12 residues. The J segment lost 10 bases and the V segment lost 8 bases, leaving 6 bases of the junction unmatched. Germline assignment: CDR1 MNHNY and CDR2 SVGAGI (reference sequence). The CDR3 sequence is CASGGSGGEQFF. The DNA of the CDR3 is TGTGCCAGCGGTGGTAGCGGGGGCGAGCAGTTCTTC.

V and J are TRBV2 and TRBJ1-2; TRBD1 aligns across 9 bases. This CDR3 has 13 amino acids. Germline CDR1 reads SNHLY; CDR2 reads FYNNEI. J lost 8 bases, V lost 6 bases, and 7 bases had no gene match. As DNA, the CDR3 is TGTGCCAGCAGCGGGGACAGGGACAGGGGCTACACCTTC. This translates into CASSGDRDRGYTF.

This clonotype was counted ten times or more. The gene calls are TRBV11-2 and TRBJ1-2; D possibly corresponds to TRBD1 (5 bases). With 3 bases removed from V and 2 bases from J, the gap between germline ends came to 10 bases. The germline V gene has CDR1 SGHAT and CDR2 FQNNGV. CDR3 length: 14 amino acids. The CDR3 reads CASSFLRGNYGYTF. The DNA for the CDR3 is TGTGCCAGCAGCTTTCTGAGGGGAAACTATGGCTACACCTTC.

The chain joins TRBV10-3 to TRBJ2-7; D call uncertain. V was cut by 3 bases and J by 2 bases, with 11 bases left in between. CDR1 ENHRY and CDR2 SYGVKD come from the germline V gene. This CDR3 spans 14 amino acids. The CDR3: CAISEGSLAYEQYF. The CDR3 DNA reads TGTGCCATCAGTGAAGGCAGTCTTGCCTACGAGCAGTACTTC.

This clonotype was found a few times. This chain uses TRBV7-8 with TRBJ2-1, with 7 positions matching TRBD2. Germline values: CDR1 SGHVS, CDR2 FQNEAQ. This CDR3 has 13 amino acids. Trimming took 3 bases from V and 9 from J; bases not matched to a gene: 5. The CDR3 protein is CASSFGGSVEQFF. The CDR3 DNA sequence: TGTGCCAGCAGCTTCGGGGGGTCGGTTGAGCAGTTCTTC.

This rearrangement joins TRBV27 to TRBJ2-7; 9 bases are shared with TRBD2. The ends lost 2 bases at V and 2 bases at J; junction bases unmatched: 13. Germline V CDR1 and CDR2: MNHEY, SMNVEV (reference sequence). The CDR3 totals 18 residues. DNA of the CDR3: TGTGCCAGCAGTTTAGTACCTAGCGGGATTACCACCACCTACGAGCAGTACTTC. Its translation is CASSLVPSGITTTYEQYF.

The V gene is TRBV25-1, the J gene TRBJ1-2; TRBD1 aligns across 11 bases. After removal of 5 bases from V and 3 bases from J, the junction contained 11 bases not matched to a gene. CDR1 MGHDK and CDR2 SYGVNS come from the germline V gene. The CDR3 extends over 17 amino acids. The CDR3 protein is CASSPRTGGGDYYGYTF. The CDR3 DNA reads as TGTGCCAGCAGTCCCCGGACAGGGGGCGGCGATTACTATGGCTACACCTTC.